What follows are 31 T cell receptor beta chains derived from one specimen sequenced in a study of T cells in Graves' hyperthyroidism and ophthalmopathy. RNA transcripts were the template for amplifying TCR beta CDR3 regions. The HTBI primer set drove a first-round RT-PCR of the TCR CDR3. Each CDR3 protein is one row after TCRdb ran MiXCR on the multiplex PCR reads. The sample includes about 720,000 distinct CDR3 sequences, roughly 20% seen only once; the top ten take 16%. Sequencing was done on a sample of blood. Receptors were obtained from a woman in her fifties or sixties with Graves' hyperthyroidism that later progressed to Graves' ophthalmopathy.

This clonotype has just a few counts. This chain connects TRBV30 to TRBJ1-1, with 9 nucleotides matching TRBD1. J lost 9 bases, V lost 5 bases, and 7 bases had no gene match. Germline CDR1 and CDR2: GTSNPN and SVGIG (reference sequence). This CDR3 is 12 amino acids long. The CDR3 bases are TGTGCCTGGGGACAGGGGAGTCGAAAAGCTTTCTTT. It is translated as CAWGQGSRKAFF.

This clonotype was observed at least ten times. The chain joins TRBV5-8 to TRBJ1-2; 7 nucleotides line up with TRBD1. Germline V gives CDR1 SGHTS, CDR2 YDEGEE. The CDR3 has 15 amino acids. The ends lost 1 base at V and 2 bases at J; junction bases unmatched: 5. In DNA form, the CDR3 reads TGTGCCAGCAGCTTGAGGACAGGACGAAACTATGGCTACACCTTC. Its translation is CASSLRTGRNYGYTF.

This clonotype was detected a few times. The chain couples TRBV7-3 to TRBJ2-1, with D perhaps matching TRBD1 (6 bases). With 5 bases removed from V and 0 bases from J, the gap between germline ends came to 17 bases. This CDR3 is 17 amino acids long. The germline V gene encodes CDR1 SGHTA and CDR2 FQGTGA. The DNA for the CDR3 is TGTGCCAGCAGCCCCCGCCCAGGGGATCGCTCCTACAATGAGCAGTTCTTC. This translates into CASSPRPGDRSYNEQFF.

This clonotype was counted a few times. The chain uses TRBV19 and TRBJ1-5; 7 bases agree with TRBD1. The germline V gene encodes CDR1 LNHDA and CDR2 SQIVND (reference sequence). The junction had 3 bases not matched to a gene; V was cut back by 3 bases and J by 1 base. This CDR3 comprises 15 residues. CDR3 loop: CASSMTGLSNQPQHF. CDR3 nucleotide sequence: TGTGCCAGTAGTATGACAGGGTTGAGCAATCAGCCCCAGCATTTT.

Only a few counts were recorded for this clonotype. The chain is built from TRBV4-2 and TRBJ2-1, with 7 bases fitting TRBD2. CDR1 is LGHNA, CDR2 YNFKEQ, per germline. The V segment lost 3 bases and the J segment 2 bases; nucleotides outside the gene matches: 4. The CDR3 consists of 15 residues. The CDR3 nucleotides read TGTGCCAGCAGCCAGGGCGGGGGTACCTACAATGAGCAGTTCTTC. Translating gives CASSQGGGTYNEQFF.

The V call is TRBV19, the J call TRBJ2-1; 7 bases match TRBD1. Germline CDR1 LNHDA, CDR2 SQIVND (reference sequence). The CDR3 length is 16 residues. The V gene end was trimmed by 1 base and the J gene end by 2 bases; junction bases not matched to a gene: 5. As DNA, the CDR3 is TGTGCCAGTAGTATAGGACCGACAGGGACCTACAATGAGCAGTTCTTC. It yields the protein CASSIGPTGTYNEQFF.

This clonotype was seen at least ten times. The rearrangement uses TRBV6-1 and TRBJ2-1; tentatively, D is TRBD2 (6 bases). Looked up from germline, CDR1 is MNHNS and CDR2 is SASEGT. This CDR3 contains 14 residues. V lost 5 bases, J lost 5 bases, and 13 bases lay in between. The CDR3 coding sequence is TGTGCCAGCAGTCAAATCGGGGAGGACAATGAGCAGTTCTTC. Its translation: CASSQIGEDNEQFF.

CDR3 amino acids: CASSYAELGNTIYF. CDR3 nucleotides: TGTGCCAGCAGCTATGCGGAGCTTGGAAACACCATATATTTT. The chain uses TRBV11-1 and TRBJ1-3; D is ambiguous. This CDR3 spans 14 amino acids. Germline V gene lookup returns CDR1 SGHAT and CDR2 FQDESV (reference sequence). The V end was cut by 4 bases, the J end by 3 bases, with 10 bases between.

There are a few counts of this clonotype. The chain combines TRBV6-2 or TRBV6-3 with TRBJ2-1; D gene unclear. CDR1 is MNHEY and CDR2 is SVGEGT in the germline V gene. V lost 1 base and J 0 bases, leaving 13 bases between the germline ends. This CDR3 contains 17 residues. The CDR3 sequence is CASSYLPSASSYNEQFF. In nucleotides, the CDR3 is TGTGCCAGCAGTTACTTGCCCTCGGCTAGCTCCTACAATGAGCAGTTCTTC.

J is TRBJ1-2 and V is TRBV12-3 or TRBV12-4; 12 bases are shared with TRBD1. There are 18 residues in the CDR3. V gave up 2 bases and J gave up 4 bases; unmatched junction bases: 11. CDR3 nucleotides: TGTGCCAGCAGTTTACGCGGGGGGGGGACAGGGGGCGGCTATGGCTACACCTTC. This encodes CASSLRGGGTGGGYGYTF.

Concerning this clonotype: An end of the junction does not agree with germline; a read error may underlie this. This chain joins TRBV7-7 and TRBJ2-5, with D maybe TRBD1 (6 bases). CDR1 is SSHAT, CDR2 FNYEAQ, per germline (reference sequence). CDR3 length: 15 residues. Here the CDR3 DNA reads TGTGCTAGCAGCTTAGGTCTCAGGGGCCAAGAGACCCAGTACTTC. It yields the protein CASSLGLRGQETQYF.

In this sample, this clonotype turned up many times. The CDR3 nucleotides read TGTGCCTGGAGTGTACCCAAAACCTACAATGAGCAGTTCTTC. Its protein is CAWSVPKTYNEQFF. This chain joins TRBV30 and TRBJ2-1; D not resolved. CDR3 size: 14 residues. Trimming left V 0 bases short and J 2 bases short, with 8 bases between. Germline V gene sequence: CDR1 GTSNPN, CDR2 SVGIG (reference sequence).

This clonotype was observed many times. The chain links TRBV12-3 or TRBV12-4 to TRBJ1-5; a weak D match, TRBD1 (5 bases). Trimming removed 5 bases at V and 2 bases at J, with 13 bases between. The length of the CDR3 is 15 residues. The CDR3 loop is CASSTRQSGNQPQHF. In nucleotides, the CDR3 is TGTGCCAGCAGTACCCGACAGTCAGGCAATCAGCCCCAGCATTTT.

This clonotype came up many times. This chain connects TRBV18 to TRBJ1-3, with 7 bases aligning to TRBD1. J was trimmed by 8 bases and V by 0 bases; bases with no gene match: 7. This CDR3 has 15 amino acids. The V gene's germline CDR1 is KGHSH and CDR2 LQKENI. CDR3 protein: CASSPPGTAKDTIYF. CDR3 bases: TGTGCCAGCTCACCACCCGGGACAGCTAAGGACACCATATATTTT.

This chain uses TRBV12-3 or TRBV12-4 with TRBJ1-6; tentatively, D is TRBD1 (5 bases). The V gene lost 6 bases and the J gene lost 0 bases, with 18 bases spanning the gap. This CDR3 comprises 18 residues. The CDR3 protein is CASSRGRVGSSYNSPLHF. In nucleotides, the CDR3 is TGTGCCAGCAGCCGGGGGAGGGTTGGGAGCTCCTATAATTCACCCCTCCACTTT.

This clonotype has more than one count but fewer than ten. The rearrangement links TRBV6-1 to TRBJ1-2, with 7 bases matching TRBD1. This CDR3 has 13 amino acids. With 7 bases clipped from V and 4 bases from J, the junction kept 6 bases outside the gene matches. Germline lookup yields CDR1 MNHNS and CDR2 SASEGT. The CDR3 is CASKGGDSYGYTF. CDR3 nucleotide sequence: TGTGCCAGCAAGGGAGGGGACAGCTATGGCTACACCTTC.

This clonotype was counted at least ten times. V and J are TRBV3-1 and TRBJ2-3; unclear D gene. Trimming took 8 bases from V and 0 from J, leaving 18 bases between them. There are 16 residues in the CDR3. Germline lookup yields CDR1 LGHDT and CDR2 YNNKEL (reference sequence). The chain's CDR3 is CASSTSARSSTDTQYF. In DNA, the CDR3 is TGTGCCAGCTCGACGAGTGCGCGGTCTAGCACAGATACGCAGTATTTT.

The chain uses TRBV7-2 and TRBJ2-3; unclear D gene. The CDR3 has 12 residues. V lost 5 bases and J 8 bases, leaving 11 bases between the germline ends. CDR1 and CDR2 (germline): SGHTA, FQGNSA. The CDR3 DNA reads TGTGCCAGCAGCATCTACCTGGGTACGCAGTATTTT. Its protein is CASSIYLGTQYF.

This clonotype was seen ten or more times. The chain recombines TRBV3-1 with TRBJ2-2, with a tentative D call TRBD2 (6 bases). V was trimmed by 6 bases and J by 4 bases, leaving 15 bases between them. Germline CDR1 and CDR2: LGHDT and YNNKEL (reference sequence). The CDR3 consists of 15 residues. The CDR3 DNA reads as TGTGCCAGCAGACACATGAGGAGGGGCACCGGGGAGCTGTTTTTT. It is translated as CASRHMRRGTGELFF.

The chain recombines TRBV12-3 or TRBV12-4 with TRBJ1-2; no reliable D call. The CDR3 runs 12 residues. V lost 8 bases and J 7 bases, leaving 14 bases between the germline ends. CDR3 DNA: TGTGCCAGCGGGGATACCTACGGTGGCTACACCTTC. Encoded protein: CASGDTYGGYTF.

The CDR3 is CASSSPEDRGYGYTF. As DNA, the CDR3 is TGTGCCAGCAGTTCCCCAGAGGACAGGGGATATGGCTACACCTTC. The genes are TRBV6-2 or TRBV6-3 and TRBJ1-2; 9 bases align to TRBD1. The CDR3 loop spans 15 amino acids. Germline V gene lookup returns CDR1 MNHEY and CDR2 SVGEGT. Germline trimming cut 4 bases from V and 5 bases from J; bases unmatched to any gene: 8.

At least ten counts were recorded for this clonotype. The chain employs TRBV6-1 and TRBJ1-2; the D is unclear. V lost 4 bases to trimming and J lost 0 bases, with 9 bases between them. Germline V gene data show CDR1 as MNHNS and CDR2 as SASEGT. CDR3 size: 14 residues. This chain's CDR3 is CASSAREANYGYTF. The CDR3 DNA sequence: TGTGCCAGCAGTGCCCGGGAGGCTAACTATGGCTACACCTTC.

Only a few counts were recorded for this clonotype. The chain is built from TRBV7-6 and TRBJ1-2, with D hard to call. The V end lost 5 bases, the J end lost 4 bases, and 14 bases lay between the germline ends. This CDR3 is 14 amino acids long. CDR1 is SGHVS, CDR2 FNYEAQ, per germline. The CDR3 is CASSPGRPIYGYTF. In DNA form, the CDR3 reads TGTGCCAGCAGCCCAGGACGCCCGATCTATGGCTACACCTTC. Full variable domain (outside the CDR3, taken from reference TRBV7-6 and TRBJ1-2): GAGVSQSPRYKVTKRGQDVALRCDPISGHVSLYWYRQALGQGPEFLTYFNYEAQQDKSGLPNDRFSAERPEGSISTLTIQRTEQRDSAMYRCASSPGRPIYGYTFGSGTRLTVV.

This clonotype was counted only a few times. The CDR3 protein is CASSLDRTGVTGNTIYF. In nucleotides, the CDR3 is TGTGCCAGCAGCTTAGATCGCACAGGGGTAACTGGAAACACCATATATTTT. The chain uses TRBV11-2 and TRBJ1-3; 7 nucleotides match TRBD1. The J segment lost 2 bases and the V segment lost 0 bases, leaving 7 bases of the junction unmatched. From germline, CDR1 is SGHAT and CDR2 FQNNGV. This CDR3 is 17 amino acids long.

This clonotype was detected a few times. This sequence joins TRBV10-3 and TRBJ2-3; 14 bases fit TRBD2. This CDR3 is 16 amino acids long. Germline CDR1 reads ENHRY; CDR2 reads SYGVKD. V lost 5 bases and J lost 1; bases outside the gene matches: 2. CDR3 protein: CAISPGLAGGTDTQYF. The CDR3 bases are TGTGCCATCAGTCCGGGACTAGCGGGGGGCACAGATACGCAGTATTTT.

The chain links TRBV7-9 to TRBJ1-1; no clear D gene. CDR3 length: 16 residues. Looked up from germline, CDR1 is SEHNR and CDR2 is FQNEAQ (reference sequence). V gave up 5 bases and J gave up 0 bases, with 16 bases separating them. CDR3 bases: TGTGCCAGCAGCCCCAGTGGAGATGTCCTGAACACTGAAGCTTTCTTT. Protein: CASSPSGDVLNTEAFF. Complete variable domain (other parts from reference TRBV7-9 and TRBJ1-1): DTGVSQNPRHKITKRGQNVTFRCDPISEHNRLYWYRQTLGQGPEFLTYFQNEAQLEKSRLLSDRFSAERPKGSFSTLEIQRTEQGDSAMYLCASSPSGDVLNTEAFFGQGTRLTVV.

The sample holds many counts of this clonotype. This sequence joins TRBV14 and TRBJ2-1; tentatively, D is TRBD2 (6 bases). Germline V gene lookup returns CDR1 SGHDN and CDR2 FVKESK. V was trimmed by 1 base and J by 1 base, leaving 11 bases between them. CDR3 size: 16 residues. CDR3 protein: CASSQGAGPSYNEQFF. In DNA form, the CDR3 reads TGTGCCAGCAGCCAAGGGGCGGGGCCGTCCTACAATGAGCAGTTCTTC.

This clonotype came up many times. The chain has TRBV12-3 or TRBV12-4 and TRBJ2-7; D perhaps matches TRBD1 (6 bases). Trimming removed 6 bases at V and 6 bases at J, with 15 bases between. The length of the CDR3 is 13 residues. CDR3 nucleotide sequence: TGTGCCAGCAGGGGAAGGGGGACCGGCGAGCAGTACTTC. It specifies CASRGRGTGEQYF.

The chain combines TRBV2 with TRBJ1-1; D may be TRBD1 (5 bases). The CDR3 extends over 15 amino acids. Germline V gives CDR1 SNHLY, CDR2 FYNNEI. V lost 1 base and J lost 3, with 12 bases in between. CDR3 nucleotides: TGTGCCAGCAGTGAAGTAGACAGTGCGGACACTGAAGCTTTCTTT. As protein: CASSEVDSADTEAFF. The whole variable domain, filled in from reference TRBV2 and TRBJ1-1, reads EPEVTQTPSHQVTQMGQEVILRCVPISNHLYFYWYRQILGQKVEFLVSFYNNEISEKSEIFDDQFSVERPDGSNFTLKIRSTKLEDSAMYFCASSEVDSADTEAFFGQGTRLTVV.

This clonotype was recorded a few times. The rearrangement joins TRBV20-1 to TRBJ2-3; the match to TRBD2 covers 7 bases. CDR3 length equals 14 residues. With 3 bases clipped from V and 2 bases from J, the junction kept 5 bases outside the gene matches. CDR1 and CDR2 (germline): DFQATT, SNEGSKA (reference sequence). CDR3 in amino acids: CSARPGGNTDTQYF. The DNA of the CDR3 is TGCAGTGCTAGGCCCGGGGGGAACACAGATACGCAGTATTTT.

In its sample, this clonotype was seen a few times. J is TRBJ1-3 and V is TRBV24-1; D possibly corresponds to TRBD1 (5 bases). V gave up 11 bases and J gave up 0 bases, with 16 bases separating them. This CDR3 has 15 residues. Germline loops: CDR1 KGHDR, CDR2 SFDVKD. The CDR3 loop is CARPSGPRSGNTIYF. The CDR3 region has the DNA TGTGCCAGGCCCTCGGGACCGCGCTCTGGAAACACCATATATTTT.